Following are 10 T cell receptor beta chains from one sample sequenced in a study of cytomegalovirus exposure and HLA in healthy donors. In the PCR, 60 Vbeta and 13 Jbeta primers were used. Assay used: immunoSEQ multiplex PCR; TCRdb lists only in-frame clones, some missing. This sample has about 130,000 clones, with approximately 70% found just once. Sequences were obtained from PBMCs. Receptors originate from a human donor in good health.

This rearrangement joins TRBV5-1 to TRBJ1-2; TRBD1 matches 7 bases. From germline, CDR1 is SGHRS and CDR2 YFSETQ. V was pared by 3 bases and J by 2 bases, with 4 bases of the junction left unmatched. The CDR3 covers 14 residues. The CDR3 nucleotides are TGCGCCAGCAGCTCAATGACAGGGAACTATGGCTACACCTTC. Translated: CASSSMTGNYGYTF.

CDR3 in DNA: TGTGCCAGCAGCTCCCTAGCGGGAGCGGGTACCGGGGAGCTGTTTTTT. Translation: CASSSLAGAGTGELFF. The chain employs TRBV7-3 and TRBJ2-2; 10 bases agree with TRBD2. V shed 4 bases and J 5 bases; nucleotides not matched to a gene: 7. The length of the CDR3 is 16 residues. In germline, CDR1 is SGHTA, CDR2 FQGTGA. Full variable domain (outside the CDR3, taken from reference TRBV7-3 and TRBJ2-2): GAGVSQTPSNKVTEKGKYVELRCDPISGHTALYWYRQSLGQGPEFLIYFQGTGAADDSGLPNDRFFAVRPEGSVSTLKIQRTERGDSAVYLCASSSLAGAGTGELFFGEGSRLTVL.

J is TRBJ2-7 and V is TRBV7-2; D is uncertain. CDR1 is SGHTA, CDR2 FQGNSA, per germline. The CDR3 is made up of 13 amino acids. V was clipped by 5 bases and J by 1 base, with 9 bases between them. CDR3 sequence: CASSVGLSYEQYF. For the CDR3, the DNA is TGTGCCAGCAGCGTGGGCTTATCCTACGAGCAGTACTTC. Drawing the rest from reference TRBV7-2 and TRBJ2-7, the complete variable domain is GAGVSQSPSNKVTEKGKDVELRCDPISGHTALYWYRQSLGQGLEFLIYFQGNSAPDKSGLPSDRFSAERTGGSVSTLTIQRTQQEDSAVYLCASSVGLSYEQYFGPGTRLTVT.

V is TRBV9 and J is TRBJ2-1; 14 bases are a match to TRBD2. The trim removed 3 bases at V and 7 bases at J, leaving 3 bases unmatched. CDR1 is SGDLS, CDR2 YYNGEE, per germline. CDR3 length: 15 amino acids. The chain's CDR3 is CASSAGLAGVNEQFF. The DNA of the CDR3 is TGTGCCAGCAGCGCGGGACTAGCGGGGGTTAATGAGCAGTTCTTC.

J is TRBJ1-4 and V is TRBV6-1, with 11 positions matching TRBD1. Losses at the gene ends were 9 bases for V and 8 bases for J; bases not matched to a gene: 8. The length of the CDR3 is 14 residues. Germline CDR1 and CDR2: MNHNS and SASEGT. CDR3 sequence: CASNTGTGGEKLFF. The DNA for the CDR3 is TGTGCCAGTAACACCGGGACAGGGGGAGAAAAACTGTTTTTT.

The V call is TRBV5-1, the J call TRBJ2-1; 12 positions agree with TRBD2. The CDR3 spans 16 residues. Germline-derived CDR1 and CDR2 are SGHRS and YFSETQ. The V gene end was trimmed by 4 bases and the J gene end by 9 bases; junction bases not matched to a gene: 11. The CDR3 region has the DNA TGCGCCAGCAGCCGACGGACTAGCGGGGTGGGTAGTGAGCAGTTCTTC. It yields the protein CASSRRTSGVGSEQFF.

The chain joins TRBV10-3 to TRBJ1-1, with 8 bases lining up with TRBD1. The CDR3 has 13 amino acids. Trimming cost V 10 bases and J 3 bases; bases outside gene matches: 7. Looked up from germline, CDR1 is ENHRY and CDR2 is SYGVKD. The CDR3 sequence: CANGQGSDTEAFF. The CDR3 nucleotides are TGTGCCAACGGACAGGGATCGGACACTGAAGCTTTCTTT.

This chain joins TRBV19 and TRBJ2-2, with 9 bases aligning to TRBD2. Germline assignment: CDR1 LNHDA and CDR2 SQIVND (reference sequence). The junction had 11 bases not matched to a gene; V was cut back by 2 bases and J by 4 bases. The CDR3 extends over 18 amino acids. Written as DNA, the CDR3 is TGTGCCAGTAGTATACCGATTGGGCTAGCGGGACTCACCGGGGAGCTGTTTTTT. It is translated as CASSIPIGLAGLTGELFF.

This clone has only a few counts. CDR3 protein: CASSQGQGGFGEQYF. The CDR3 DNA sequence: TGTGCCAGCAGCCAAGGACAGGGGGGATTCGGCGAGCAGTACTTC. The rearrangement joins TRBV7-3 to TRBJ2-7; 10 positions agree with TRBD1. This CDR3 is built from 15 residues. J was trimmed by 6 bases and V by 5 bases; bases with no gene match: 10. Germline V gene lookup returns CDR1 SGHTA and CDR2 FQGTGA.

The chain couples TRBV7-3 to TRBJ2-3; a weak D match, TRBD2 (6 bases). This CDR3 has 13 amino acids. Per germline, CDR1 SGHTA and CDR2 FQGTGA. V lost 6 bases and J lost 6, with 13 bases in between. Here the CDR3 DNA reads TGTGCCAGCAGTCGGGGGATGGTGGATACGCAGTATTTT. This sequence encodes CASSRGMVDTQYF.